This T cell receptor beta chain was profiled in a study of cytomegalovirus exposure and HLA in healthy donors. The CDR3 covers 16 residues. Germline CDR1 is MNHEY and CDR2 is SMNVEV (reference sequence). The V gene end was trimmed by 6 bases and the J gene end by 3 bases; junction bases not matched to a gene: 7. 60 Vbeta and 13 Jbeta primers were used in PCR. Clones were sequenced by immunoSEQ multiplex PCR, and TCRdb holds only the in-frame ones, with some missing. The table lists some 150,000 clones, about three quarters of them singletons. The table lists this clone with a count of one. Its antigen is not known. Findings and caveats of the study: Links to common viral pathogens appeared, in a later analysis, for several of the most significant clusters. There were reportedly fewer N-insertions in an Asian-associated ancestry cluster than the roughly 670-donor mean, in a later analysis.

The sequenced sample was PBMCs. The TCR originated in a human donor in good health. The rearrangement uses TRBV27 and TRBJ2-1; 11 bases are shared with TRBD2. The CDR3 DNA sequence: TGTGCCAGCAGGGGGCACCTAGCGGGGGGCTACAATGAGCAGTTCTTC. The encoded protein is CASRGHLAGGYNEQFF.